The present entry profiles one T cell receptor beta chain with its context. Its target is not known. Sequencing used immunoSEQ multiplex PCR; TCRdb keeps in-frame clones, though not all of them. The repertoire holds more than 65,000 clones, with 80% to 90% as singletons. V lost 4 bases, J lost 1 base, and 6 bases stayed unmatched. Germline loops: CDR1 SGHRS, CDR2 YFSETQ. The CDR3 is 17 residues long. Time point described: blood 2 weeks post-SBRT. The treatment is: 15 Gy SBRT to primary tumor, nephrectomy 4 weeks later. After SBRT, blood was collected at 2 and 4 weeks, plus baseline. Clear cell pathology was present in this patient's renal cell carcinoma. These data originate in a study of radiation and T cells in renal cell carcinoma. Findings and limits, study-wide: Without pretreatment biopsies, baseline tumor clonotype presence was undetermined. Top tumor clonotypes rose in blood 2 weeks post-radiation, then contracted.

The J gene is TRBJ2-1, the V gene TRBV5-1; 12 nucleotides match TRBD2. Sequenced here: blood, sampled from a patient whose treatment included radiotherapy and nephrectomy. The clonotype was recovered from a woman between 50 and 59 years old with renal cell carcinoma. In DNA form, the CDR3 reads TGCGCCAGCAGCGGGGGACTAGCGGGTTTATCCTACAATGAGCAGTTCTTC. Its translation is CASSGGLAGLSYNEQFF.